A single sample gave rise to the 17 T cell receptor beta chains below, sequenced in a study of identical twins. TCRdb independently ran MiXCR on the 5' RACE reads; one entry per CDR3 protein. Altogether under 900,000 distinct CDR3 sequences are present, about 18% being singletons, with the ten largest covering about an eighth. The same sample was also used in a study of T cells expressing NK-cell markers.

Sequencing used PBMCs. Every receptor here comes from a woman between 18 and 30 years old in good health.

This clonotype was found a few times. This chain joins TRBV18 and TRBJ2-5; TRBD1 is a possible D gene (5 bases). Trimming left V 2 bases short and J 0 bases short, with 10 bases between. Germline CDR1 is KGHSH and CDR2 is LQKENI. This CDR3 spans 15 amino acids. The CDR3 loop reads CASSPVQAYQETQYF. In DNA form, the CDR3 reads TGTGCCAGCTCACCAGTACAGGCGTACCAAGAGACCCAGTACTTC. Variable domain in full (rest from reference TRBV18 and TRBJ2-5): NAGVMQNPRHLVRRRGQEARLRCSPMKGHSHVYWYRQLPEEGLKFMVYLQKENIIDESGMPKERFSAEFPKEGPSILRIQQVVRGDSAAYFCASSPVQAYQETQYFGPGTRLLVL.

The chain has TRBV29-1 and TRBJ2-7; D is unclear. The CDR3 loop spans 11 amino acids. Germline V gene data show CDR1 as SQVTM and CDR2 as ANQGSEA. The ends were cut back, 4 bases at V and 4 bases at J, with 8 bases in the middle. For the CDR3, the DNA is TGCAGCGTTGGGGTTGGATACGAGCAGTACTTC. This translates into CSVGVGYEQYF.

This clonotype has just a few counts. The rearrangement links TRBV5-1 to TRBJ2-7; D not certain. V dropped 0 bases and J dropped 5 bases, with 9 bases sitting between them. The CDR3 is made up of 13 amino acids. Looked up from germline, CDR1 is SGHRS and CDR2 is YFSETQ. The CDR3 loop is CASSLALGNEQYF. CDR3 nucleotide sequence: TGCGCCAGCAGCTTGGCCCTAGGAAACGAGCAGTACTTC.

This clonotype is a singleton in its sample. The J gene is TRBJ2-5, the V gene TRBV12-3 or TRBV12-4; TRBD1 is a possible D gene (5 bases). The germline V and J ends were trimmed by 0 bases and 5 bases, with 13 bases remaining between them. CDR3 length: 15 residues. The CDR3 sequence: CASSLARQGRETQYF. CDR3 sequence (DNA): TGTGCCAGCAGTTTAGCGCGCCAGGGAAGGGAGACCCAGTACTTC.

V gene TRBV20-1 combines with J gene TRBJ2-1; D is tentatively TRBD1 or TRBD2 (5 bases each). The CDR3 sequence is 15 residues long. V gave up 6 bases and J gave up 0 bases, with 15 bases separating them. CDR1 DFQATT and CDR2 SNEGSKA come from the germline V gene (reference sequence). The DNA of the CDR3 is TGCAGTGCCATGCATGGGGGTACCTCCTACAATGAGCAGTTCTTC. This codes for CSAMHGGTSYNEQFF.

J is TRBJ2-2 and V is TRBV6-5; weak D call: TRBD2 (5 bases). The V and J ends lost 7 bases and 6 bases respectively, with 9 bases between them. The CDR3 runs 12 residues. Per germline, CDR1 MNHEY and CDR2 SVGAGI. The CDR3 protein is CASTPGAGELFF. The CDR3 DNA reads TGTGCCAGCACCCCCGGGGCCGGGGAGCTGTTTTTT.

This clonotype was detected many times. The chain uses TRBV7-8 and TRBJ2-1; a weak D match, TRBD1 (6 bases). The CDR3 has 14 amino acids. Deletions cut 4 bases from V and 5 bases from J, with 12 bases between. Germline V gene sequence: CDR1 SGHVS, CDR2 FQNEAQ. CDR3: CASSSPGHHNEQFF. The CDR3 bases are TGTGCCAGCAGCTCACCGGGACACCACAATGAGCAGTTCTTC.

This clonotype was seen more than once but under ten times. CDR3 in amino acids: CASSLPNGGKGYNEQFF. The CDR3 DNA reads TGTGCCAGCAGCCTTCCGAATGGGGGTAAGGGATACAATGAGCAGTTCTTC. The chain is built from TRBV7-9 and TRBJ2-1; possibly TRBD1 or TRBD2 for D (5 bases each). V was pared by 5 bases and J by 4 bases, with 21 bases between. This CDR3 has 17 amino acids. The germline gives CDR1 SEHNR, CDR2 FQNEAQ (reference sequence).

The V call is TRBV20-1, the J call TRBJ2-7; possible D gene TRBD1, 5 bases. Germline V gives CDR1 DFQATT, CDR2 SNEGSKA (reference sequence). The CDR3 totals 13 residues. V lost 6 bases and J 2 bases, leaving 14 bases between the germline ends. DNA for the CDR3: TGCAGTGCGCAGGGCCCAGGTGCCTACGAGCAGTACTTC. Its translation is CSAQGPGAYEQYF.

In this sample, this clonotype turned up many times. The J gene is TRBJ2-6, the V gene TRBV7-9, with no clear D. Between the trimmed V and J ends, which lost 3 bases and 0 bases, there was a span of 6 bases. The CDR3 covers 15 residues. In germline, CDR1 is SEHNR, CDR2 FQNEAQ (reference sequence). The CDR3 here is CASSLAASGANVLTF. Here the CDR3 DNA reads TGTGCCAGCAGCTTGGCGGCCTCTGGGGCCAACGTCCTGACTTTC.

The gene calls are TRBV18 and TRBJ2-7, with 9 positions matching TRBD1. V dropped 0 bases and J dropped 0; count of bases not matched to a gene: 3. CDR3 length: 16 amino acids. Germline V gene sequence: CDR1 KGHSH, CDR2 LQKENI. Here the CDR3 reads CASSPPGGQGSYEQYF. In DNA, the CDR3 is TGTGCCAGCTCACCACCGGGGGGACAGGGCTCCTACGAGCAGTACTTC.

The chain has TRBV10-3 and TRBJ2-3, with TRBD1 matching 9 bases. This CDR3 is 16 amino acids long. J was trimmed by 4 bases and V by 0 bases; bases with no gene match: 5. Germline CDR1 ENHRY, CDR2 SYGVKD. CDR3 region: CAISESRDREADTQYF. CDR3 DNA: TGTGCCATCAGTGAGTCAAGGGACAGGGAGGCAGATACGCAGTATTTT.

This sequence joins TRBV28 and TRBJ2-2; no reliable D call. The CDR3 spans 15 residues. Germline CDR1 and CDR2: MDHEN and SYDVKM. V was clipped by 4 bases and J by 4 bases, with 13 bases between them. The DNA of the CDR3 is TGTGCCAGCAGTTCCCCCCCCCAGGCCACCGGGGAGCTGTTTTTT. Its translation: CASSSPPQATGELFF.

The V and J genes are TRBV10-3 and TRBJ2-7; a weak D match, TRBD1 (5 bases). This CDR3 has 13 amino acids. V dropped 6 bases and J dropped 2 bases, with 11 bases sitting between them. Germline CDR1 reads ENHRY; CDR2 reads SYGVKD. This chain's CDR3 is CAIRAGPAYEQYF. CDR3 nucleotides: TGTGCCATCAGGGCAGGGCCTGCCTACGAGCAGTACTTC.

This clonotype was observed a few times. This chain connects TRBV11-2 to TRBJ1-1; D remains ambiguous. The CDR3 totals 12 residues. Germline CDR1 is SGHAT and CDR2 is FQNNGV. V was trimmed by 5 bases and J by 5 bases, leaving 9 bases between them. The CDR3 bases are TGTGCCAGCAGCCCACCCTTGACTGAAGCTTTCTTT. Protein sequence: CASSPPLTEAFF.

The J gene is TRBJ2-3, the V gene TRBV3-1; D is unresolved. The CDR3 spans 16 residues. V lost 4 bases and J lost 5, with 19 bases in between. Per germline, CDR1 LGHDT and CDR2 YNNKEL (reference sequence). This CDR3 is CASSPNVAPVGDTQYF. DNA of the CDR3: TGTGCCAGCAGCCCCAACGTGGCCCCTGTAGGAGATACGCAGTATTTT.

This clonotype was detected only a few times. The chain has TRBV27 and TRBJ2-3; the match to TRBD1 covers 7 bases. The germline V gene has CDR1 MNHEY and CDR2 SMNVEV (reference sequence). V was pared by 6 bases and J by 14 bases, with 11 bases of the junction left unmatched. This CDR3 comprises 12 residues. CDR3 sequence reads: CASSPRQGNPYF. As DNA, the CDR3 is TGTGCCAGCAGCCCGCGACAGGGAAATCCGTATTTT.